This T cell receptor beta chain came from a study of blood T cell repertoires in COVID-19. With V trimmed by 2 bases and J by 2 bases, 9 bases remained unmatched. There are 16 residues in the CDR3. CDR1 SGHKS and CDR2 YYEKEE come from the germline V gene (reference sequence). The data were produced by immunoSEQ multiplex PCR, yet TCRdb's version contains in-frame clones alone and is incomplete. Seen here are fewer than 250,000 clones, 70% to 90% observed once, and the top ten hold just over 0.7%. This TCR derives from a man between 40 and 49 years old with acute or convalescent COVID-19. Material: peripheral blood. This chain links TRBV5-5 with TRBJ2-5; 7 nucleotides align to TRBD2. Here the CDR3 DNA reads TGTGCCAGCAGCTTTTCTGGGACTACCCAACAAGAGACCCAGTACTTC. Translation gives CASSFSGTTQQETQYF.